The 20 T cell receptor beta chains below come from one sample, sequenced in a study of regulatory T cells in long-lasting Graves disease. Time point: persistent/refractory GD, antithyroid drugs over 5 years with positive TRAb. From RNA extracted from PBMCs, the TCR library was made. The TCR beta library used iRepertoire HTBI primers with Arm-PCR amplification of CDR3. MiXCR, applied by TCRdb to the multiplex PCR reads, yields one record per CDR3 protein. There are approximately 400,000 distinct CDR3 sequences in the sample; 23% occur only once, and around 24% lies in the top ten. Sequences were derived from peripheral blood mononuclear cells (PBMCs), sampled when the disease was refractory, from a patient treated with antithyroid drugs. Receptor source: a female donor with Graves disease.

A few counts support this clonotype. The chain employs TRBV20-1 and TRBJ2-2; D unresolved. Germline V gene lookup returns CDR1 DFQATT and CDR2 SNEGSKA (reference sequence). This CDR3 has 16 residues. V gave up 4 bases and J gave up 0 bases, with 15 bases separating them. CDR3 sequence reads: CSANDDGNPNTGELFF. CDR3 nucleotides: TGCAGTGCTAACGATGATGGGAATCCGAACACCGGGGAGCTGTTTTTT.

This clonotype was counted only a few times. The chain couples TRBV19 to TRBJ1-6; 8 nucleotides align to TRBD1. V was clipped by 4 bases and J by 0 bases; unmatched bases: 8. This CDR3 contains 18 residues. CDR1 LNHDA and CDR2 SQIVND come from the germline V gene (reference sequence). DNA of the CDR3: TGTGCCAGTAGTACCACTCGACAGGGGAGCTCCTATAATTCACCCCTCCACTTT. This codes for CASSTTRQGSSYNSPLHF.

The rearrangement joins TRBV5-6 to TRBJ2-2, with no clear D. Germline assignment: CDR1 SGHDT and CDR2 YYEEEE. This CDR3 contains 14 residues. With 0 bases removed from V and 6 bases from J, the gap between germline ends came to 9 bases. The CDR3 region is CASSLVGGAGELFF. CDR3 nucleotides: TGTGCCAGCAGCTTGGTCGGCGGAGCCGGGGAGCTGTTTTTT.

This clonotype occurred a few times. DNA for the CDR3: TGTGCCATCAGTGAAAAGAGTAGTTACGAGCAGTACTTC. Translation gives CAISEKSSYEQYF. The rearrangement links TRBV10-3 to TRBJ2-7; D not certain. The CDR3 has 13 amino acids. Germline-derived CDR1 and CDR2 are ENHRY and SYGVKD. V lost 3 bases, J lost 4 bases, and 10 bases lay in between.

In DNA form, the CDR3 reads TGTGCCAGCAGTTACTCGGGCGGCGGGGACTATGGCTACACCTTC. It yields the protein CASSYSGGGDYGYTF. The chain joins TRBV6-5 to TRBJ1-2; D is undetermined. Germline V CDR1 and CDR2: MNHEY, SVGAGI. The CDR3 sequence is 15 residues long. V lost 0 bases to trimming and J lost 3 bases, with 11 bases between them.

The rearrangement uses TRBV5-1 and TRBJ1-2, with 10 bases aligning to TRBD1. V lost 4 bases, J lost 4 bases, and 4 bases stayed unmatched. The CDR3 spans 14 residues. Germline values: CDR1 SGHRS, CDR2 YFSETQ. In DNA form, the CDR3 reads TGCGCCAGCAGCGGCGGGACAGGGGCCTATGGCTACACCTTC. Amino acids: CASSGGTGAYGYTF.

The chain employs TRBV5-1 and TRBJ2-5; 12 bases are shared with TRBD2. CDR1 is SGHRS, CDR2 YFSETQ, per germline. After removal of 0 bases from V and 5 bases from J, the junction contained 8 bases not matched to a gene. This CDR3 is 17 amino acids long. The CDR3 loop is CASSLVSSGRAGETQYF. DNA for the CDR3: TGCGCCAGCAGCTTGGTTTCTAGCGGGAGGGCCGGGGAGACCCAGTACTTC.

The J gene is TRBJ1-6, the V gene TRBV6-1; D gene uncertain. CDR1 and CDR2 (germline): MNHNS, SASEGT. V was shortened by 7 bases and J by 15 bases, with 25 bases between the two germline ends. The CDR3 runs 15 residues. For the CDR3, the DNA is TGTGCCAGCACCCCGGGCCCTAACCCCCTCGGGGACCTCCACTTT. Translated: CASTPGPNPLGDLHF.

This clonotype was detected a few times. The chain couples TRBV27 to TRBJ2-7, with D tentatively TRBD2 (7 bases). The CDR3 extends over 15 amino acids. In germline, CDR1 is MNHEY, CDR2 SMNVEV (reference sequence). Between the trimmed V and J ends, which lost 2 bases and 5 bases, there was a span of 16 bases. The CDR3 loop reads CASSLRGGATHEQYF. For the CDR3, the DNA is TGTGCCAGCAGTTTAAGGGGGGGCGCTACCCACGAGCAGTACTTC.

This clonotype was counted many times. This chain uses TRBV2 with TRBJ1-5, with D possibly being TRBD1 (6 bases). CDR3 length: 18 amino acids. The V gene lost 6 bases and the J gene lost 0 bases, with 21 bases spanning the gap. Germline V lookup: CDR1 SNHLY, CDR2 FYNNEI. The CDR3 region is CASRDSGEKAFSNQPQHF. The CDR3 region has the DNA TGTGCCAGCAGGGATTCAGGGGAGAAGGCTTTTAGCAATCAGCCCCAGCATTTT.

V gene TRBV20-1 combines with J gene TRBJ2-7; 15 positions match TRBD2. CDR3 length equals 16 residues. Losses at the gene ends were 6 bases for V and 6 bases for J; bases not matched to a gene: 12. In germline, CDR1 is DFQATT, CDR2 SNEGSKA (reference sequence). The CDR3 bases are TGCAGTGCGAGGACTAGCGGGAGGGAGGTCCTTCGCGAGCAGTACTTC. Amino acid sequence: CSARTSGREVLREQYF.

The gene calls are TRBV15 and TRBJ1-2; possible D gene TRBD1, 5 bases. The germline CDR1 and CDR2 sequences are LNHNV and YYDKDF (reference sequence). V lost 0 bases to trimming and J lost 8 bases, with 13 bases between them. The CDR3 consists of 14 residues. This CDR3 is CATSREGTREGYTF. CDR3 in DNA: TGTGCCACCAGCAGAGAAGGGACCAGGGAGGGCTACACCTTC.

This clonotype turned up a few times. The genes are TRBV30 and TRBJ2-5, with D hard to call. The CDR3 has 14 residues. Trimming removed 0 bases at V and 9 bases at J, with 17 bases between. The V gene's germline CDR1 is GTSNPN and CDR2 SVGIG (reference sequence). CDR3 DNA: TGTGCCTGGAGTGTTCAACTTATTAAGGTGGCCCAGTACTTC. Translating gives CAWSVQLIKVAQYF.

The V and J genes are TRBV11-3 and TRBJ2-1; 7 positions agree with TRBD2. Germline assignment: CDR1 SGHNT and CDR2 YENEEA. The CDR3 runs 16 residues. Losses at the gene ends were 3 bases for V and 0 bases for J; bases not matched to a gene: 5. The CDR3 protein is CASSLSSGSSYNEQFF. The CDR3 region has the DNA TGTGCCAGCAGCTTGTCTAGCGGAAGCTCCTACAATGAGCAGTTCTTC.

J is TRBJ2-1 and V is TRBV12-3 or TRBV12-4; the match to TRBD2 covers 8 bases. CDR3 length equals 16 residues. The ends lost 7 bases at V and 0 bases at J; junction bases unmatched: 8. CDR3 loop: CASTLISGASYNEQFF. The CDR3 DNA sequence: TGTGCCAGCACCCTCATTAGCGGGGCCTCCTACAATGAGCAGTTCTTC.

About this clonotype itself: This probably arose from a read error, given a far larger clone one base away. The genes are TRBV6-2 or TRBV6-3 and TRBJ2-5; 13 bases fit TRBD2. The V and J ends lost 10 bases and 3 bases, in that order; junction bases with no gene match: 8. The CDR3 loop spans 15 amino acids. Germline V gives CDR1 MNHEY, CDR2 SVGEGT. CDR3 DNA sequence: TGTGCCACTGAACTAGCGGGAGGGCCGAAAGAGACCCAGTACTTC. Translated, it gives CATELAGGPKETQYF.

This clonotype was seen a handful of times. V is TRBV5-1 and J is TRBJ2-7; D is unclear. This CDR3 spans 11 amino acids. The V end was cut by 8 bases, the J end by 2 bases, with 8 bases between. Germline V CDR1 and CDR2: SGHRS, YFSETQ. The CDR3: CASQNAYEQYF. In DNA, the CDR3 is TGCGCCAGTCAGAACGCCTACGAGCAGTACTTC. Filled out from reference TRBV5-1 and TRBJ2-7, the complete variable domain reads KAGVTQTPRYLIKTRGQQVTLSCSPISGHRSVSWYQQTPGQGLQFLFEYFSETQRNKGNFPGRFSGRQFSNSRSEMNVSTLELGDSALYLCASQNAYEQYFGPGTRLTVT.

This clonotype was found many times. This chain links TRBV18 with TRBJ1-4; TRBD1 matches at 12 bases. Per the germline V gene, CDR1 is KGHSH and CDR2 is LQKENI. The CDR3 has 15 residues. V was clipped by 4 bases and J by 7 bases; unmatched bases: 4. The DNA of the CDR3 is TGTGCCAGCTCACGGGACAGGGGGCGAGTTGAAAAACTGTTTTTT. Translation gives CASSRDRGRVEKLFF. The whole variable domain, remainder taken from reference TRBV18 and TRBJ1-4, is NAGVMQNPRHLVRRRGQEARLRCSPMKGHSHVYWYRQLPEEGLKFMVYLQKENIIDESGMPKERFSAEFPKEGPSILRIQQVVRGDSAAYFCASSRDRGRVEKLFFGSGTQLSVL.

About this clonotype itself: A much larger clonotype is one base distant, so this may be a read error. The DNA of the CDR3 is TGTGCCAGCGGCCGGGACAGGGGCGAGCAGTACTTC. Protein sequence: CASGRDRGEQYF. The rearrangement uses TRBV6-1 and TRBJ2-7; 10 nucleotides line up with TRBD1. V was pared by 8 bases and J by 6 bases, with 4 bases of the junction left unmatched. CDR1 is MNHNS and CDR2 is SASEGT in the germline V gene. The CDR3 is made up of 12 amino acids.

The table lists this clonotype with many counts. The V call is TRBV2, the J call TRBJ1-5; D remains unclear. The V end lost 8 bases, the J end lost 0 bases, and 14 bases lay between the germline ends. The CDR3 loop spans 15 amino acids. Germline V CDR1 and CDR2: SNHLY, FYNNEI. For the CDR3, the DNA is TGTGCCAGCGATAATTACGGTAATAGCAATCAGCCCCAGCATTTT. Translated: CASDNYGNSNQPQHF. Filled out from reference TRBV2 and TRBJ1-5, the complete variable domain reads EPEVTQTPSHQVTQMGQEVILRCVPISNHLYFYWYRQILGQKVEFLVSFYNNEISEKSEIFDDQFSVERPDGSNFTLKIRSTKLEDSAMYFCASDNYGNSNQPQHFGDGTRLSIL.